Presented here are 15 T cell receptor beta chains from one specimen sequenced in a study of blood T cell repertoires in COVID-19. Sequenced by immunoSEQ multiplex PCR; TCRdb stores in-frame clones only, minus some. The repertoire consists of 250,000 to 300,000 clones, with roughly 80% occurring once and the leading ten covering around 5%. Source material: PBMCs or T cells enriched from blood (not recorded which). These receptors all stem from a man aged 35 to 55 who had been exposed to COVID-19.

The chain carries TRBV10-3 and TRBJ2-7; D may be TRBD2 (6 bases). Germline CDR1 and CDR2: ENHRY and SYGVKD. The CDR3 consists of 13 residues. V lost 8 bases and J lost 2, with 13 bases in between. For the CDR3, the DNA is TGTGCCATCCGAGACCGGGGGACCTACGAGCAGTACTTC. This gives the protein CAIRDRGTYEQYF.

The rearrangement joins TRBV7-9 to TRBJ2-1; maybe TRBD1 (5 bases). This CDR3 has 16 residues. Germline lookup yields CDR1 SEHNR and CDR2 FQNEAQ (reference sequence). The V end was cut by 1 base, the J end by 3 bases, with 13 bases between. The CDR3 region has the DNA TGTGCCAGCAGCTTAGGGACATCGAACCTCTACAATGAGCAGTTCTTC. Its translation: CASSLGTSNLYNEQFF. Filled out from reference TRBV7-9 and TRBJ2-1, the complete variable domain reads DTGVSQNPRHKITKRGQNVTFRCDPISEHNRLYWYRQTLGQGPEFLTYFQNEAQLEKSRLLSDRFSAERPKGSFSTLEIQRTEQGDSAMYLCASSLGTSNLYNEQFFGPGTRLTVL.

The chain uses TRBV19 and TRBJ1-2; D gene ambiguous. This CDR3 region has 14 residues. Trimming cost V 1 base and J 4 bases, with 10 bases left between them. Looked up from germline, CDR1 is LNHDA and CDR2 is SQIVND (reference sequence). This chain's CDR3 is CASSIGGDSYGYTF. The DNA for the CDR3 is TGTGCCAGTAGTATAGGAGGAGATTCCTATGGCTACACCTTC.

This chain joins TRBV6-6 and TRBJ1-2, with D unresolved. Germline V lookup: CDR1 MNHNY, CDR2 SVGAGI (reference sequence). Trimming removed 4 bases at V and 3 bases at J, with 12 bases between. The CDR3 spans 14 residues. Here the CDR3 DNA reads TGTGCCAGCAGTTTCGTCGGCGGGGACTATGGCTACACCTTC. The encoded protein is CASSFVGGDYGYTF.

This clone appeared a few times. This chain joins TRBV20-1 and TRBJ1-1; D gene ambiguous. CDR1 DFQATT and CDR2 SNEGSKA come from the germline V gene (reference sequence). Trimming removed 6 bases at V and 7 bases at J, with 12 bases between. The CDR3 runs to 11 residues. The CDR3 sequence is CSAERGVEAFF. The DNA of the CDR3 is TGCAGTGCGGAGCGCGGGGTTGAAGCTTTCTTT.

This sequence joins TRBV2 and TRBJ1-6; D call uncertain. Germline CDR1 is SNHLY and CDR2 is FYNNEI. V was pared by 5 bases and J by 1 base, with 12 bases between. The CDR3 is 16 amino acids. CDR3 sequence reads: CASSFEAGSYNSPLHF. Here the CDR3 DNA reads TGTGCCAGCAGTTTCGAAGCAGGTTCCTATAATTCACCCCTCCACTTT.

The rearrangement links TRBV5-1 to TRBJ1-2, with D possibly TRBD1 on 5 matching bases. The germline gives CDR1 SGHRS, CDR2 YFSETQ. With 4 bases removed from V and 0 bases from J, the gap between germline ends came to 10 bases. This CDR3 has 14 residues. CDR3 sequence (DNA): TGCGCCAGCAGCATGGAGACAGCTAACTATGGCTACACCTTC. Translation: CASSMETANYGYTF.

The gene calls are TRBV5-1 and TRBJ1-1; a possible D gene is TRBD1 (6 bases). The length of the CDR3 is 14 residues. Looked up from germline, CDR1 is SGHRS and CDR2 is YFSETQ. V lost 3 bases to trimming and J lost 2 bases, with 11 bases between them. The CDR3 DNA reads as TGCGCCAGCAGCTGGGCCAGGGGCAACACTGAAGCTTTCTTT. Translating it yields CASSWARGNTEAFF.

This chain uses TRBV18 with TRBJ1-1; no firm D call. Deletions cut 4 bases from V and 0 bases from J, with 9 bases between. This CDR3 region has 14 residues. CDR1 and CDR2 (germline): KGHSH, LQKENI. In DNA, the CDR3 is TGTGCCAGCTCACAAGGTAGCATGAACACTGAAGCTTTCTTT. Its protein product is CASSQGSMNTEAFF.

The rearrangement uses TRBV28 and TRBJ1-2; D may be TRBD1 (6 bases). V dropped 2 bases and J dropped 1 base, with 8 bases sitting between them. Germline V CDR1 and CDR2: MDHEN, SYDVKM. This CDR3 is built from 14 residues. DNA for the CDR3: TGTGCCAGCAGTTTAAACAGGGTTAACTATGGCTACACCTTC. Its protein product is CASSLNRVNYGYTF.

The chain combines TRBV11-3 with TRBJ1-2; no definite D call. Germline V gene sequence: CDR1 SGHNT, CDR2 YENEEA. Trimming cost V 3 bases and J 6 bases, with 14 bases left between them. The CDR3 is 14 residues long. The chain's CDR3 is CASSFWEEGHGYTF. The CDR3 DNA reads as TGTGCCAGCAGCTTTTGGGAGGAGGGCCATGGCTACACCTTC.

Regarding this clone: This sample includes further DNA sequences coding for the same CDR3. CDR3 nucleotide sequence: TGTGCCAGCAGCCAAGATCGGCTAGCGTCCTACGAGCAGTACTTC. As protein: CASSQDRLASYEQYF. The chain combines TRBV3-1 (or the pseudogene TRBV3-2) with TRBJ2-7; D is perhaps TRBD2 (6 bases). The CDR3 is 15 residues long. Trimming pared 0 bases from V and 1 base from J, leaving 10 bases between. CDR1 is LGHDT and CDR2 is YNNKEL in the germline V gene (reference sequence).

Only a few counts were recorded for this clone. The chain couples TRBV12-3 or TRBV12-4 to TRBJ1-5; D remains unclear. Trimming took off 3 bases at V and 4 bases at J, with 7 bases between the two ends. The CDR3 runs to 13 residues. In DNA, the CDR3 is TGTGCCAGCAGTTTGCCGGGGAATCAGCCCCAGCATTTT. This gives the protein CASSLPGNQPQHF.

The rearrangement links TRBV30 to TRBJ2-2; D remains unclear. The CDR3 loop spans 13 amino acids. The germline gives CDR1 GTSNPN, CDR2 SVGIG (reference sequence). The ends were cut back, 3 bases at V and 8 bases at J, with 13 bases in the middle. The CDR3 is CAWRQSPGGELFF. The DNA of the CDR3 is TGTGCCTGGAGGCAGAGTCCGGGTGGGGAGCTGTTTTTT.

This chain joins TRBV12-5 and TRBJ1-1; no firm D call. This CDR3 contains 13 residues. V gave up 5 bases and J gave up 0 bases, with 7 bases separating them. Germline assignment: CDR1 LGHNT and CDR2 FRNRAP. CDR3 in DNA: TGTGCTAGTGGTCGGGGTTTGAACACTGAAGCTTTCTTT. Amino acid sequence: CASGRGLNTEAFF.